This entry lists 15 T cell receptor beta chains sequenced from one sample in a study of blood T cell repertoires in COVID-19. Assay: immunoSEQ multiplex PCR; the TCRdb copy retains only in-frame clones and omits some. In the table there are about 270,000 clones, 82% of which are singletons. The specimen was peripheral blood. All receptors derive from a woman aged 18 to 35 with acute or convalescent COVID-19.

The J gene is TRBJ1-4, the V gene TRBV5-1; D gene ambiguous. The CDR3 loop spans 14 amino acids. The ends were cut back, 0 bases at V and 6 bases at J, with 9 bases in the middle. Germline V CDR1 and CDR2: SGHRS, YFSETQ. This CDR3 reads CASSLGRRDEKLFF. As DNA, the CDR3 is TGCGCCAGCAGCTTGGGGAGGAGGGATGAAAAACTGTTTTTT.

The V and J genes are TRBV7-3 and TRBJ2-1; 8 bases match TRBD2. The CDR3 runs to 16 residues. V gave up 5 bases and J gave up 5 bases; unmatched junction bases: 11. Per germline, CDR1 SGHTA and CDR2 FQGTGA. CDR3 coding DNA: TGTGCCAGCAGCCGCAATGGGCTAGCGGGCCACAATGAGCAGTTCTTC. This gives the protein CASSRNGLAGHNEQFF.

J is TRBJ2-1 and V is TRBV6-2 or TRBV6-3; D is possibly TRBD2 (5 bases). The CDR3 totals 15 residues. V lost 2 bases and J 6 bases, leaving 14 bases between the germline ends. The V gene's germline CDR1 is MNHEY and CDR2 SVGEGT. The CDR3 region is CASSYLPTRSNEQFF. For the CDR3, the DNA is TGTGCCAGCAGTTACCTTCCCACTAGGTCCAATGAGCAGTTCTTC.

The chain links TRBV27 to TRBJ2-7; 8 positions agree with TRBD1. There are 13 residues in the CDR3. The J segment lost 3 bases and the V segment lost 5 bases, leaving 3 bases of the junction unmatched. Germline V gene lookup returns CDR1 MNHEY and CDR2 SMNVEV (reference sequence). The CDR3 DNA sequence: TGTGCCAGCAGTGGACAGGGCCGCTACGAGCAGTACTTC. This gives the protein CASSGQGRYEQYF.

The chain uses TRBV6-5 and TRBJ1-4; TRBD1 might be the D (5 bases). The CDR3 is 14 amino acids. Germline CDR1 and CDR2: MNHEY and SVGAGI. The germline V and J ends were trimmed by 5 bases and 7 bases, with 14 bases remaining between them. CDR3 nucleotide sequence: TGTGCCAGCAGTCTGAAGGTCGGGGGTGAAAAACTGTTTTTT. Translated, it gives CASSLKVGGEKLFF.

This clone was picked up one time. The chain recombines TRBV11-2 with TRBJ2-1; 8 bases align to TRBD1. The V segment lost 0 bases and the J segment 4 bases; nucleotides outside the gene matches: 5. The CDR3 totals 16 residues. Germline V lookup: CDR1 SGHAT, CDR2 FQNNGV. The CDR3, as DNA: TGTGCCAGCAGCTTAGATGCAGGGGGCCTTTACAATGAGCAGTTCTTC. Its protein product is CASSLDAGGLYNEQFF.

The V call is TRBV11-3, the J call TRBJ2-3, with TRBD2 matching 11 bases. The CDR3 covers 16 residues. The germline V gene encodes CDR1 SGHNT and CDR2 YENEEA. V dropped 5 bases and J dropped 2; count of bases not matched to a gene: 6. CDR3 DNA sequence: TGTGCCAGCAGCCCCGGGACTAGCGGCTTCACAGATACGCAGTATTTT. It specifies CASSPGTSGFTDTQYF.

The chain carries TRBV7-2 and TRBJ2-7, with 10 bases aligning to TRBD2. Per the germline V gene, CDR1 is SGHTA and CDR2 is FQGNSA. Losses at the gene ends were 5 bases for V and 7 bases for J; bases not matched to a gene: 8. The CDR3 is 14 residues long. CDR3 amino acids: CASSPRAGGREQYF. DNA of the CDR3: TGTGCCAGCAGCCCCAGAGCGGGAGGGAGGGAGCAGTACTTC.

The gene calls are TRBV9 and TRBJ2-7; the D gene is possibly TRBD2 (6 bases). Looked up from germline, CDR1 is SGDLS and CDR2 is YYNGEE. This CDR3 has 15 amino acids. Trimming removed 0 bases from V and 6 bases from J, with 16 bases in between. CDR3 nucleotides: TGTGCCAGCAGCGTAGCGGACCATAGTAGCGGCGAGCAGTACTTC. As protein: CASSVADHSSGEQYF.

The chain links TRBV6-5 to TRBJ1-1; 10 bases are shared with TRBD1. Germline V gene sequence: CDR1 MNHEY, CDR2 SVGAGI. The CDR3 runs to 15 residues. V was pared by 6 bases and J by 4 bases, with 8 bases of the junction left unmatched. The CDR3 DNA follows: TGTGCCAGCAGATTGACAGGGGGCCAGAGCACTGAAGCTTTCTTT. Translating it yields CASRLTGGQSTEAFF.

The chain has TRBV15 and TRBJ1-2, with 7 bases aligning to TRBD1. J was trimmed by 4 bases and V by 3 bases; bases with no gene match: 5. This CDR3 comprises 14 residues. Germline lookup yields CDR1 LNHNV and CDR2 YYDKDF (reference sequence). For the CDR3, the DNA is TGTGCCACCAGCAGTGCCACAGGGGCCTATGGCTACACCTTC. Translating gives CATSSATGAYGYTF. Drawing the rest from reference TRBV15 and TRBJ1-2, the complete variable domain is DAMVIQNPRYQVTQFGKPVTLSCSQTLNHNVMYWYQQKSSQAPKLLFHYYDKDFNNEADTPDNFQSRRPNTSFCFLDIRSPGLGDTAMYLCATSSATGAYGYTFGSGTRLTVV.

CDR3 sequence (DNA): TGTGCCAGCATGGAGGCTAGTTGGACCGGGGAGCTGTTTTTT. Translation: CASMEASWTGELFF. J is TRBJ2-2 and V is TRBV6-6, with D possibly being TRBD2 (5 bases). The CDR3 runs to 14 residues. CDR1 is MNHNY, CDR2 SVGAGI, per germline (reference sequence). V was pared by 7 bases and J by 5 bases, with 14 bases between.

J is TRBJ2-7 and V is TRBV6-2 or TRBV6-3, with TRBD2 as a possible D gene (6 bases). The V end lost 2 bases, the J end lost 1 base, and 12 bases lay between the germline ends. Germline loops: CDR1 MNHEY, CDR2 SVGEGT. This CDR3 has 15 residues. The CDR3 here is CASSYGWGESYEQYF. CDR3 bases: TGTGCCAGCAGTTACGGTTGGGGGGAATCCTACGAGCAGTACTTC.

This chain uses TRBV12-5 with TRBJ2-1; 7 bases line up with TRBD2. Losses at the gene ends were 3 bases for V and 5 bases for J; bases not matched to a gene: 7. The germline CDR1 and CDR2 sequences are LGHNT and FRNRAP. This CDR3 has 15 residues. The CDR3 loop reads CASGFGGSPHNEQFF. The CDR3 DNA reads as TGTGCTAGTGGTTTCGGCGGGAGCCCTCACAATGAGCAGTTCTTC.

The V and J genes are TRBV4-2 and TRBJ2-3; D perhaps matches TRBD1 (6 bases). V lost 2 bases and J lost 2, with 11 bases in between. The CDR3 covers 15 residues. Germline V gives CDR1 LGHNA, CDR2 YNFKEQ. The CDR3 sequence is CASSQPDSSTDTQYF. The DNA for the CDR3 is TGTGCCAGCAGCCAACCGGACAGCTCCACAGATACGCAGTATTTT.